Below are 31 T cell receptor beta chains sequenced from a single sample in a study of T cells in Graves' hyperthyroidism and ophthalmopathy. The source material, RNA transcripts, was used to amplify TCR beta CDR3 regions. A set of HTBI primers served as the primers for a first-round RT-PCR of the TCR CDR3. TCRdb redid the calling of the multiplex PCR reads with MiXCR, one entry per CDR3 protein. The sample includes over 650,000 distinct CDR3 sequences, roughly 46% of them seen just once. Material: peripheral blood or thyroid tissue (not recorded which). The receptors were gathered from an adult man with Graves' disease, either hyperthyroidism or ophthalmopathy (not recorded which).

The V and J genes are TRBV10-3 and TRBJ2-7, with TRBD2 matching 10 bases. In germline, CDR1 is ENHRY, CDR2 SYGVKD. J was trimmed by 3 bases and V by 4 bases; bases with no gene match: 9. CDR3 size: 16 residues. CDR3 loop: CAISGLGSSGSYEQYF. The CDR3 DNA sequence: TGTGCCATCAGTGGACTAGGGTCTAGCGGGAGCTACGAGCAGTACTTC.

The J gene is TRBJ2-5, the V gene TRBV29-1, with a possible D match to TRBD1 (5 bases). CDR1 is SQVTM and CDR2 is ANQGSEA in the germline V gene. The CDR3 spans 13 residues. V was cut by 8 bases and J by 2 bases, with 15 bases left in between. Here the CDR3 reads CSYVGATQETQYF. For the CDR3, the DNA is TGCAGCTACGTAGGGGCAACACAAGAGACCCAGTACTTC.

This clonotype was observed a single time. The CDR3 DNA sequence: TGTGCCAGCACCGGCAACAGCAATCAGCCCCAGCATTTT. Translating it yields CASTGNSNQPQHF. This chain uses TRBV7-8 with TRBJ1-5; D is uncertain. The V and J ends lost 7 bases and 1 base respectively, with 8 bases between them. Germline loops: CDR1 SGHVS, CDR2 FQNEAQ. The CDR3 is made up of 13 amino acids. Based on the CDR3 plus reference TRBV7-8 and TRBJ1-5, the full variable domain is GAGVSQSPRYKVAKRGQDVALRCDPISGHVSLFWYQQALGQGPEFLTYFQNEAQLDKSGLPSDRFFAERPEGSVSTLKIQRTQQEDSAVYLCASTGNSNQPQHFGDGTRLSIL.

This clonotype occurred many times. The junction and the germline gene differ at one end; a read error may be behind it. V and J are TRBV7-7 and TRBJ1-5, with D maybe TRBD1 (5 bases). The germline V gene encodes CDR1 SSHAT and CDR2 FNYEAQ (reference sequence). The CDR3 totals 16 residues. DNA for the CDR3: TGTGCTAGCAGCCAACGGGGACCGATAAGCAATCAGCCCCAGCATTTT. It translates to CASSQRGPISNQPQHF.

The V call is TRBV10-3, the J call TRBJ1-1; no reliable D call. Germline-derived CDR1 and CDR2 are ENHRY and SYGVKD. The CDR3 sequence is 13 residues long. Trimming took off 10 bases at V and 0 bases at J, with 12 bases between the two ends. CDR3 nucleotide sequence: TGTGCCAGCTTTGTCAGCATGAACACTGAAGCTTTCTTT. Protein product: CASFVSMNTEAFF.

The chain employs TRBV2 and TRBJ2-5, with D maybe TRBD1 (5 bases). Germline V gives CDR1 SNHLY, CDR2 FYNNEI. V lost 8 bases and J lost 5, with 21 bases in between. The CDR3 contains 15 residues. CDR3 region: CASRVGRGWSETQYF. The CDR3 region has the DNA TGTGCCAGCCGAGTTGGTAGGGGATGGTCCGAGACCCAGTACTTC.

The chain has TRBV7-6 and TRBJ2-2, with 8 bases aligning to TRBD1. Germline assignment: CDR1 SGHVS and CDR2 FNYEAQ. CDR3 size: 17 residues. J lost 4 bases, V lost 4 bases, and 11 bases had no gene match. CDR3 sequence: CASSSIRGREGTGELFF. The CDR3 bases are TGTGCCAGCAGCTCAATCAGGGGGCGCGAGGGCACCGGGGAGCTGTTTTTT. The full variable domain, rest sourced from reference TRBV7-6 and TRBJ2-2, is GAGVSQSPRYKVTKRGQDVALRCDPISGHVSLYWYRQALGQGPEFLTYFNYEAQQDKSGLPNDRFSAERPEGSISTLTIQRTEQRDSAMYRCASSSIRGREGTGELFFGEGSRLTVL.

This clonotype was detected many times. The V call is TRBV10-3, the J call TRBJ1-3; TRBD1 might be the D (5 bases). Germline V gene lookup returns CDR1 ENHRY and CDR2 SYGVKD. V was pared by 8 bases and J by 0 bases, with 14 bases between. The CDR3 contains 15 residues. CDR3 sequence (DNA): TGTGCCATCGACGACGGAGGGACCTCTGGAAACACCATATATTTT. Protein product: CAIDDGGTSGNTIYF.

J is TRBJ1-2 and V is TRBV11-1; 8 nucleotides line up with TRBD1. Germline V lookup: CDR1 SGHAT, CDR2 FQDESV (reference sequence). This CDR3 contains 14 residues. The CDR3 reads CARDTGTGNYGYTF. CDR3 nucleotides: TGTGCTAGAGACACCGGGACAGGCAACTATGGCTACACCTTC. The full variable domain, with the rest looked up from reference TRBV11-1 and TRBJ1-2, is EAEVAQSPRYKITEKSQAVAFWCDPISGHATLYWYRQILGQGPELLVQFQDESVVDDSQLPKDRFSAERLKGVDSTLKIQPAELGDSAMYLCARDTGTGNYGYTFGSGTRLTVV.

This clonotype was counted at least ten times. The chain carries TRBV10-3 and TRBJ1-2; 9 bases are shared with TRBD1. Germline V gene data show CDR1 as ENHRY and CDR2 as SYGVKD. V was pared by 9 bases and J by 3 bases, with 5 bases of the junction left unmatched. The CDR3 loop spans 13 amino acids. The DNA of the CDR3 is TGTGCCATAGGACAGGGGAACTACTATGGCTACACCTTC. Amino acid sequence: CAIGQGNYYGYTF.

This clonotype was counted many times. J is TRBJ1-1 and V is TRBV24-1; D is possibly TRBD1 (5 bases). The CDR3 sequence is 14 residues long. V shed 3 bases and J shed 1 base, with 8 bases lying between them. The germline gives CDR1 KGHDR, CDR2 SFDVKD. For the CDR3, the DNA is TGTGCCACCAGTGATACGACAGAGAACACTGAAGCTTTCTTT. Translation: CATSDTTENTEAFF.

The V gene is TRBV15, the J gene TRBJ1-2; maybe TRBD1 (5 bases). The CDR3 covers 14 residues. The V and J ends lost 7 bases and 5 bases respectively, with 17 bases between them. The germline gives CDR1 LNHNV, CDR2 YYDKDF (reference sequence). CDR3 nucleotide sequence: TGTGCCACCACCACCTATGGGACCGCGTATGGCTACACCTTC. Amino acid sequence: CATTTYGTAYGYTF.

This clonotype occurred many times. The V and J genes are TRBV9 and TRBJ2-6; D is unresolved. Trimming stripped 0 bases from V and 2 bases from J, with 6 bases between. The CDR3 extends over 15 amino acids. Looked up from germline, CDR1 is SGDLS and CDR2 is YYNGEE. The CDR3 bases are TGTGCCAGCAGCGTAGTTGGGGCTGGGGCCAACGTCCTGACTTTC. Translated: CASSVVGAGANVLTF.

This chain joins TRBV7-9 and TRBJ1-6; TRBD1 aligns across 10 bases. Germline values: CDR1 SEHNR, CDR2 FQNEAQ (reference sequence). The CDR3 spans 18 residues. J lost 9 bases, V lost 2 bases, and 13 bases had no gene match. The CDR3 loop is CASSLSLSNRDRGSPLHF. CDR3 sequence (DNA): TGTGCCAGCAGCTTATCCCTGAGCAACCGGGACAGGGGTTCACCCCTCCACTTT.

In this sample, this clonotype turned up many times. The genes are TRBV29-1 and TRBJ1-3; D remains unclear. Trimming stripped 7 bases from V and 2 bases from J, with 6 bases between. This CDR3 comprises 11 residues. Germline V gene sequence: CDR1 SQVTM, CDR2 ANQGSEA. CDR3 residues: CSAGPGNTIYF. The CDR3, as DNA: TGCAGCGCCGGCCCTGGAAACACCATATATTTT.

The sample holds one count of this clonotype. The rearrangement joins TRBV7-9 to TRBJ2-5, with D perhaps TRBD2 (13 bases). Deletions cut 5 bases from V and 5 bases from J, with 27 bases between. CDR3 length: 18 amino acids. Looked up from germline, CDR1 is SEHNR and CDR2 is FQNEAQ (reference sequence). DNA for the CDR3: TGTGCCAGCAGCCCCAGGACTAGCGGGGGACAGGGGGCGGAGACCCAGTACTTC. Translating gives CASSPRTSGGQGAETQYF. Looking up the rest from reference TRBV7-9 and TRBJ2-5 gives the full variable domain: DTGVSQNPRHKITKRGQNVTFRCDPISEHNRLYWYRQTLGQGPEFLTYFQNEAQLEKSRLLSDRFSAERPKGSFSTLEIQRTEQGDSAMYLCASSPRTSGGQGAETQYFGPGTRLLVL.

Concerning this clonotype itself: A much bigger clone sits one base away, suggesting this may be a read error. The chain links TRBV7-2 to TRBJ1-6; 9 bases line up with TRBD1. Germline assignment: CDR1 SGHTA and CDR2 FQGNSA. The CDR3 is 16 amino acids. CDR3 in amino acids: CVSSLTGQGNNSPLHF. The CDR3 nucleotides read TGTGTCAGCAGCTTAACCGGACAGGGGAATAATTCACCCCTCCACTTT.

The table lists this clonotype with a few counts. The V call is TRBV28, the J call TRBJ2-7; D perhaps matches TRBD2 (5 bases). CDR1 is MDHEN and CDR2 is SYDVKM in the germline V gene. The CDR3 runs 15 residues. V was clipped by 2 bases and J by 0 bases, with 11 bases between them. The DNA of the CDR3 is TGTGCCAGCAGTTTAACTAGGTCTAGCTCCTACGAGCAGTACTTC. This sequence encodes CASSLTRSSSYEQYF.

Note on this clonotype: Its ends do not fully match the called genes, so a read error is possible. The V gene is TRBV12-3 or TRBV12-4, the J gene TRBJ1-2; 7 nucleotides agree with TRBD1. The CDR3 has 15 amino acids. The DNA for the CDR3 is TGTGCCGGCAGTTTTCCGCAGGGGGGGAGCTATGGCTACACCTTC. Translation: CAGSFPQGGSYGYTF.

This chain uses TRBV12-3 or TRBV12-4 with TRBJ1-1; perhaps TRBD1 as D (5 bases). CDR3 length: 15 amino acids. V lost 5 bases to trimming and J lost 6 bases, with 19 bases between them. The DNA of the CDR3 is TGTGCCAGCAGTGGGGCAGACGGGCTAAGCCCTGAAGCTTTCTTT. Protein: CASSGADGLSPEAFF.

This chain joins TRBV5-1 and TRBJ2-5; TRBD2 agrees at 11 bases. The ends lost 0 bases at V and 2 bases at J; junction bases unmatched: 6. The germline V gene has CDR1 SGHRS and CDR2 YFSETQ. The CDR3 is 17 residues long. This chain's CDR3 is CASSLGLAGPGQETQYF. The CDR3, as DNA: TGCGCCAGCAGCTTGGGACTAGCGGGGCCGGGGCAAGAGACCCAGTACTTC.

This clonotype came up once. This chain uses TRBV25-1 with TRBJ1-2; 8 nucleotides align to TRBD1. The CDR3 covers 13 residues. The germline V gene encodes CDR1 MGHDK and CDR2 SYGVNS. V shed 8 bases, J shed 6 bases, and the junction held 8 bases outside the gene matches. The CDR3 loop is CASGQGARHGYTF. CDR3 DNA sequence: TGTGCCAGCGGCCAGGGGGCGCGTCATGGCTACACCTTC.

As to this clonotype: This sequence may be a read error, since a much larger clone differs from it by one base. The chain joins TRBV5-1 to TRBJ2-7, with 10 bases matching TRBD1. In germline, CDR1 is SGHRS, CDR2 YFSETQ. With 7 bases clipped from V and 6 bases from J, the junction kept 4 bases outside the gene matches. The CDR3 covers 12 residues. The CDR3 DNA reads as TGCGCCAGCGGGACAGGGGAGGTCGAGCAGTACTTC. This translates into CASGTGEVEQYF.

This clonotype was seen ten or more times. V gene TRBV9 combines with J gene TRBJ1-3; D is uncertain. Germline V CDR1 and CDR2: SGDLS, YYNGEE. The CDR3 contains 15 residues. Trimming cost V 3 bases and J 1 base, with 11 bases left between them. CDR3 protein: CASSDGSSSGNTIYF. The CDR3 DNA reads as TGTGCCAGCAGCGACGGTTCCTCATCTGGAAACACCATATATTTT.

In this sample, this clonotype turned up a few times. This CDR3 is CSVEGTDYPLPSGNTIYF. DNA of the CDR3: TGCAGCGTTGAAGGGACAGACTATCCTCTGCCCTCTGGAAACACCATATATTTT. The chain has TRBV29-1 and TRBJ1-3; possible D gene TRBD1, 6 bases. V lost 1 base to trimming and J lost 0 bases, with 19 bases between them. The CDR3 is 18 amino acids. Germline V CDR1 and CDR2: SQVTM, ANQGSEA.

Notes on this clonotype: At one boundary the junction diverges from the germline segment, which might be a read error. The chain has TRBV7-2 and TRBJ2-7; either TRBD1 or TRBD2 may supply D (6 bases each). CDR3 length: 15 residues. Germline CDR1 and CDR2: SGHTA and FQGNSA. The DNA of the CDR3 is TGCGCCAGCAGCCAAGGGGGGAGCCTGGACTACGAGCAGTACTTC. It yields the protein CASSQGGSLDYEQYF.

This clonotype was recorded only once. This sequence may be a read error, since a much larger clone differs from it by one base. This chain uses TRBV2 with TRBJ2-7; D remains unclear. The CDR3 spans 10 residues. Germline V gives CDR1 SNHLY, CDR2 FYNNEI. The germline V and J ends were trimmed by 7 bases and 3 bases, with 4 bases remaining between them. The CDR3: CASKGYEQYF. The CDR3 nucleotides are TGTGCCAGCAAGGGCTACGAGCAGTACTTC. Full variable domain (remainder filled in from reference TRBV2 and TRBJ2-7): EPEVTQTPSHQVTQMGQEVILRCVPISNHLYFYWYRQILGQKVEFLVSFYNNEISEKSEIFDDQFSVERPDGSNFTLKIRSTKLEDSAMYFCASKGYEQYFGPGTRLTVT.

This clonotype was observed a few times. The chain couples TRBV19 to TRBJ1-4; D may be TRBD1 (6 bases). This CDR3 region has 14 residues. CDR1 and CDR2 (germline): LNHDA, SQIVND (reference sequence). Trimming removed 3 bases from V and 7 bases from J, with 12 bases in between. The CDR3 DNA follows: TGTGCCAGTAGTATTCAGGGGATGCGTGAAAAACTGTTTTTT. As protein: CASSIQGMREKLFF.

The CDR3 bases are TGTGCCAGCAGCTCGGCGACGGGGGTTGCTGGAAACACCATATATTTT. Protein: CASSSATGVAGNTIYF. The chain is built from TRBV7-2 and TRBJ1-3; maybe TRBD1 (5 bases). In germline, CDR1 is SGHTA, CDR2 FQGNSA. Trimming cost V 4 bases and J 2 bases, with 15 bases left between them. This CDR3 contains 16 residues.

A remark on this clonotype: A much larger clone is a single base away; this may be a read error. The rearrangement uses TRBV29-1 and TRBJ1-2, with D maybe TRBD1 (5 bases). The CDR3 covers 13 residues. The V end lost 4 bases, the J end lost 0 bases, and 9 bases lay between the germline ends. Germline CDR1 reads SQVTM; CDR2 reads ANQGSEA. The CDR3 DNA reads TGCAGCGTTGGGGACCATGCTAACTATGGCTACACCTTC. This codes for CSVGDHANYGYTF.

J is TRBJ1-4 and V is TRBV2, with D possibly TRBD1 on 5 matching bases. Germline V CDR1 and CDR2: SNHLY, FYNNEI. This CDR3 region has 15 residues. Trimming shortened V by 6 bases and J by 7 bases, and 18 bases separated the two germline ends. CDR3 nucleotide sequence: TGTGCCAGCAGGACAACGTGGGGCTCGCCTGAAAAACTGTTTTTT. It is translated as CASRTTWGSPEKLFF.